This is a list of T cell receptor beta chains from one sample in a study of blood T cell repertoires in COVID-19. TCRdb's table, derived via immunoSEQ multiplex PCR, lists solely in-frame clones and lacks some. In the table there are 250,000 to 350,000 clones, about nine tenths of which are singletons. Sequenced input: peripheral blood. The origin of the receptors is a woman between 55 and 75 years old with acute or convalescent COVID-19. Each CDR3 is given with its conserved first and last residue. The order of the fields is CDR3 protein, V gene, J gene.

CASNEGLASNEQFF	TRBV24-1	TRBJ2-1
CASSIATGSYGYTF	TRBV19	TRBJ1-2
CASSLGLAGGLETQYF	TRBV5-6	TRBJ2-5
CASSHSGGNYEQYF	TRBV6-5	TRBJ2-7
CASRSTGEEGGYTF	TRBV5-6	TRBJ1-2
CSASAQGGTTEAFF	TRBV20-1	TRBJ1-1
CASSLWRDSYEQYF	TRBV11-1	TRBJ2-7
CASSLGGGEAFF	TRBV12-3/TRBV12-4	TRBJ1-1
CASSPGTGWSEQYF	TRBV6-6	TRBJ2-7
CASSQGHDRLQETQYF	TRBV4-3	TRBJ2-5
CASSLGGTGVSNEQFF	TRBV5-4	TRBJ2-1
CASSLSGGVDTEAFF	TRBV7-3	TRBJ1-1
CASSPGFGTDTQYF	TRBV5-1	TRBJ2-3
CASSSRDRGGGYTF	TRBV11-1	TRBJ1-2
CATSEGGAGSYGYTF	TRBV15	TRBJ1-2
CASSQGQVVGEAFF	TRBV4-3	TRBJ1-1
CASSFAGETYEQYF	TRBV19	TRBJ2-7
CASSLDRTYEQYF	TRBV5-6	TRBJ2-7
CASSLEGARNQPQHF	TRBV27	TRBJ1-5
CAWKTGGWYGYTF	TRBV30	TRBJ1-2
CASSLYTVAKNIQYF	TRBV28	TRBJ2-4
CASSLTSGASTDTQYF	TRBV6-4	TRBJ2-3
CASSPLTGVDTGELFF	TRBV27	TRBJ2-2
CASSASGGDQPQHF	TRBV6-5	TRBJ1-5
CASSKAQGRVNTEAFF	TRBV5-1	TRBJ1-1
CASSLRTGFSNQPQHF	TRBV5-6	TRBJ1-5
CASSLAGSYGYTF	TRBV5-1	TRBJ1-2
CATSREGAGAVLSTDTQYF	TRBV15	TRBJ2-3
CSASYRGLAGVETQYF	TRBV20-1	TRBJ2-5
CAWRDRDRVGLEQYF	TRBV30	TRBJ2-7
CASSYLTGGTEAFF	TRBV6-6	TRBJ1-1
CASSPPQFTEAFF	TRBV25-1	TRBJ1-1
CASSLSRDQFF	TRBV12-3/TRBV12-4	TRBJ2-1
CASSGKPNEKLFF	TRBV6-5	TRBJ1-4
CASSPTSGHTDTQYF	TRBV14	TRBJ2-3
CASSIHLPGLSEQFF	TRBV19	TRBJ2-1
CASSVQMANYGYTF	TRBV2	TRBJ1-2
CASSPTIHVGTGELFF	TRBV18	TRBJ2-2
CASSQAEGYNEQFF	TRBV4-3	TRBJ2-1
CASSLQEMYTEAFF	TRBV6-2/TRBV6-3	TRBJ1-1
CASSGQGATEAFF	TRBV2	TRBJ1-1
CASSYRQGGQPQHF	TRBV6-2/TRBV6-3	TRBJ1-5
CASSLARGGYGYTF	TRBV7-8	TRBJ1-2
CASSQDRNYGYTF	TRBV4-3	TRBJ1-2
CASSYTGGGTDTQYF	TRBV6-5	TRBJ2-3
CASSPLQGVQETQYF	TRBV6-5	TRBJ2-5
CATSRDRGLGGYTF	TRBV15	TRBJ1-2
CSAGQPQETQYF	TRBV29-1	TRBJ2-5
CASSLADRGSEAFF	TRBV5-4	TRBJ1-1
CASSSNLRTGTGEKLFF	TRBV28	TRBJ1-4
CASSQESGLWRTEAFF	TRBV4-1	TRBJ1-1
CASSQIWSSGNTIYF	TRBV4-1	TRBJ1-3
CASSQRQENTEAFF	TRBV4-1	TRBJ1-1